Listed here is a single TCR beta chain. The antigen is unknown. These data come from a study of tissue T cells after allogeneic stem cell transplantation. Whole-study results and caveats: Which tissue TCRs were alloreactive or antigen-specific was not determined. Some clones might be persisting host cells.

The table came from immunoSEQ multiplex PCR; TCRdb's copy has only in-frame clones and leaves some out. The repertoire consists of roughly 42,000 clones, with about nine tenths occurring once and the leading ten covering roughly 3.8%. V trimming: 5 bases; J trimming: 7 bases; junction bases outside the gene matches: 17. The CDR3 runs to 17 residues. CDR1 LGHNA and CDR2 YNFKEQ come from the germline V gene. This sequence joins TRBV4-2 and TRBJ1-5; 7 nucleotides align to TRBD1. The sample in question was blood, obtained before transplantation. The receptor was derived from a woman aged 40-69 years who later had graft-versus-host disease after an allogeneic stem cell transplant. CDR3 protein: CASSSMIRGGRWQPQHF. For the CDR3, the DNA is TGTGCCAGCAGCAGCATGATCAGGGGGGGGCGGTGGCAGCCCCAGCATTTT.